Each of the 32 T cell receptor beta chains below was sequenced from the same sample in a study of early T cells in non-severe SARS-CoV-2 infection. Each CDR3 protein is one row after TCRdb ran MiXCR on the 5' RACE reads. The data contain about 110,000 distinct CDR3 sequences, around an eighth of them singletons. Sequenced sample: whole blood. The receptors shown here come from an adult who was a healthcare worker with PCR-confirmed SARS-CoV-2 infection or an uninfected control (not recorded which).

This clonotype has ten or more counts. This chain joins TRBV6-1 and TRBJ2-2; 12 nucleotides line up with TRBD2. The germline V gene has CDR1 MNHNS and CDR2 SASEGT. The CDR3 is made up of 16 amino acids. V lost 6 bases, J lost 0 bases, and 2 bases stayed unmatched. The CDR3 loop reads CASRGLAGTNTGELFF. In nucleotides, the CDR3 is TGTGCCAGCAGAGGACTAGCGGGGACGAACACCGGGGAGCTGTTTTTT.

This clonotype was found a few times. CDR3 amino acids: CASSQLTKTEAFF. In DNA, the CDR3 is TGCGCCAGCAGCCAACTCACAAAAACTGAAGCTTTCTTT. The V gene is TRBV4-1, the J gene TRBJ1-1; D is ambiguous. This CDR3 region has 13 residues. Trimming took 2 bases from V and 5 from J, leaving 9 bases between them. In germline, CDR1 is MGHRA, CDR2 YSYEKL.

This clonotype was seen many times. The rearrangement joins TRBV10-3 to TRBJ2-2; possibly TRBD1 or TRBD2 for D (5 bases each). Germline V gives CDR1 ENHRY, CDR2 SYGVKD. There are 16 residues in the CDR3. Trimming removed 5 bases at V and 6 bases at J, with 19 bases between. CDR3 in amino acids: CAISLLERGFAGELFF. The CDR3 DNA reads as TGTGCCATCAGTCTGCTTGAGAGGGGATTTGCCGGGGAGCTGTTTTTT.

The J gene is TRBJ1-5, the V gene TRBV7-8, with D perhaps matching TRBD1 (6 bases). V was pared by 5 bases and J by 9 bases, with 20 bases between. This CDR3 contains 15 residues. Per germline, CDR1 SGHVS and CDR2 FQNEAQ. CDR3: CASSRGQGTTPPQHF. The CDR3 DNA reads TGTGCCAGCAGCCGCGGGCAGGGGACAACGCCGCCCCAGCATTTT.

This clonotype was observed a handful of times. The rearrangement uses TRBV6-5 and TRBJ2-7; no clear D. The V gene lost 2 bases and the J gene lost 4 bases, with 12 bases spanning the gap. Germline values: CDR1 MNHEY, CDR2 SVGAGI. The CDR3 contains 14 residues. The CDR3 region has the DNA TGTGCCAGCAGTTACAAGGTAGTCGGGTACGAGCAGTACTTC. This translates into CASSYKVVGYEQYF.

The CDR3 spells CASSFGSYEQYF. The DNA for the CDR3 is TGTGCCAGCAGCTTCGGATCTTACGAGCAGTACTTC. This chain uses TRBV7-9 with TRBJ2-7; D ambiguous. V gave up 3 bases and J gave up 4 bases, with 7 bases separating them. The CDR3 has 12 residues. Germline V gives CDR1 SEHNR, CDR2 FQNEAQ (reference sequence).

This clonotype showed up many times. V and J are TRBV20-1 and TRBJ2-5, with D uncertain. Germline V gene data show CDR1 as DFQATT and CDR2 as SNEGSKA (reference sequence). The CDR3 loop spans 14 amino acids. Trimming stripped 1 base from V and 4 bases from J, with 13 bases between. DNA of the CDR3: TGCAGTGCTAGAGCTCCCGTGGGGTTAGAGACCCAGTACTTC. Translation gives CSARAPVGLETQYF.

This clonotype was observed a handful of times. The chain uses TRBV5-1 and TRBJ2-7; no reliable D call. The V and J ends lost 0 bases and 6 bases respectively, with 4 bases between them. Per germline, CDR1 SGHRS and CDR2 YFSETQ. CDR3 length: 11 amino acids. The CDR3 DNA sequence: TGCGCCAGCAGCTTGGAAGCCGAGCAGTACTTC. Its translation is CASSLEAEQYF. Supplemented by reference TRBV5-1 and TRBJ2-7, the full variable domain reads KAGVTQTPRYLIKTRGQQVTLSCSPISGHRSVSWYQQTPGQGLQFLFEYFSETQRNKGNFPGRFSGRQFSNSRSEMNVSTLELGDSALYLCASSLEAEQYFGPGTRLTVT.

This clonotype was recorded a few times. V usage is TRBV29-1 and J usage is TRBJ1-1, with D unresolved. The CDR3 runs to 14 residues. The V and J ends lost 2 bases and 0 bases respectively, with 10 bases between them. Germline V gives CDR1 SQVTM, CDR2 ANQGSEA. DNA of the CDR3: TGCAGCGTTGAACCCCAAACGATGAACACTGAAGCTTTCTTT. Translating it yields CSVEPQTMNTEAFF.

This clonotype was observed many times. The V and J genes are TRBV29-1 and TRBJ1-4; the D gene is possibly TRBD1 (6 bases). The germline V gene has CDR1 SQVTM and CDR2 ANQGSEA. The CDR3 has 12 amino acids. V lost 1 base, J lost 7 bases, and 7 bases lay in between. CDR3 coding DNA: TGCAGCGTTGAAGGCAGGGGTGAAAAACTGTTTTTT. The encoded protein is CSVEGRGEKLFF.

This clonotype was seen a handful of times. The chain combines TRBV6-2 or TRBV6-3 with TRBJ1-1; no definite D call. Deletions cut 4 bases from V and 5 bases from J, with 11 bases between. The CDR3 loop spans 13 amino acids. Germline V gene lookup returns CDR1 MNHEY and CDR2 SVGEGT. The CDR3: CASSSTAWTEAFF. In DNA form, the CDR3 reads TGTGCCAGCAGTTCCACGGCGTGGACTGAAGCTTTCTTT.

This clonotype was observed a handful of times. This sequence joins TRBV27 and TRBJ1-5, with TRBD1 identical over 7 bases. The germline V gene has CDR1 MNHEY and CDR2 SMNVEV (reference sequence). V was clipped by 11 bases and J by 2 bases; unmatched bases: 6. There are 13 residues in the CDR3. CDR3 in DNA: TGTGCCGGGTCAGGGGGAGGCAATCAGCCCCAGCATTTT. This gives the protein CAGSGGGNQPQHF.

The chain recombines TRBV3-1 with TRBJ1-2; unclear D gene. This CDR3 region has 14 residues. CDR1 LGHDT and CDR2 YNNKEL come from the germline V gene (reference sequence). Trimming removed 2 bases from V and 2 bases from J, with 9 bases in between. The CDR3 protein is CASSQLDPNYGYTF. The CDR3, as DNA: TGTGCCAGCAGCCAATTGGATCCAAACTATGGCTACACCTTC.

The chain carries TRBV11-2 and TRBJ2-1, with D tentatively TRBD2 (6 bases). Between the trimmed V and J ends, which lost 2 bases and 9 bases, there was a span of 11 bases. This CDR3 comprises 13 residues. CDR1 is SGHAT and CDR2 is FQNNGV in the germline V gene. For the CDR3, the DNA is TGTGCCAGCAGCTTAACTAGCTTAGGTGAGCAGTTCTTC. It encodes CASSLTSLGEQFF.

This clonotype was found many times. CDR3: CSASRGTDTQYF. In nucleotides, the CDR3 is TGCAGCGCGTCTCGGGGGACAGATACGCAGTATTTT. The chain joins TRBV29-1 to TRBJ2-3; perhaps TRBD2 as D (6 bases). Germline lookup yields CDR1 SQVTM and CDR2 ANQGSEA. The CDR3 loop spans 12 amino acids. Between the trimmed V and J ends, which lost 7 bases and 3 bases, there was a span of 11 bases.

This rearrangement joins TRBV6-6 to TRBJ2-7; 8 nucleotides align to TRBD1. CDR3 length: 13 residues. V dropped 5 bases and J dropped 5; count of bases not matched to a gene: 5. Looked up from germline, CDR1 is MNHNY and CDR2 is SVGAGI (reference sequence). The CDR3 loop is CASSRQGNNEQYF. The DNA for the CDR3 is TGTGCCAGCAGTCGACAGGGGAATAACGAGCAGTACTTC.

In its sample, this clonotype was seen many times. The chain joins TRBV3-1 to TRBJ2-1; TRBD2 might be the D (6 bases). Germline CDR1 reads LGHDT; CDR2 reads YNNKEL (reference sequence). V was clipped by 4 bases and J by 7 bases, with 17 bases between them. The CDR3 loop spans 15 amino acids. The CDR3 sequence is CASSRPLRDWNEQFF. In nucleotides, the CDR3 is TGTGCCAGCAGCCGGCCGCTGAGGGACTGGAATGAGCAGTTCTTC.

This clonotype has more than one count but fewer than ten. The V and J genes are TRBV3-1 and TRBJ1-1; TRBD1 matches 11 bases. CDR3 length: 14 amino acids. Germline V gene lookup returns CDR1 LGHDT and CDR2 YNNKEL (reference sequence). V shed 5 bases, J shed 8 bases, and the junction held 7 bases outside the gene matches. CDR3 bases: TGTGCCAGCAGCTACCGGGACAGGGGGAGAGAAGCTTTCTTT. It specifies CASSYRDRGREAFF.

This clonotype showed up many times. The chain carries TRBV7-2 and TRBJ2-7; D is possibly TRBD1 (6 bases). This CDR3 has 14 amino acids. Germline-derived CDR1 and CDR2 are SGHTA and FQGNSA. Between the trimmed V and J ends, which lost 5 bases and 2 bases, there was a span of 13 bases. The CDR3 DNA is TGTGCCAGCAGCCCGCAGGGGATCCCCTACGAGCAGTACTTC. It is translated as CASSPQGIPYEQYF. The full variable domain, its missing parts supplied by reference TRBV7-2 and TRBJ2-7, is GAGVSQSPSNKVTEKGKDVELRCDPISGHTALYWYRQSLGQGLEFLIYFQGNSAPDKSGLPSDRFSAERTGGSVSTLTIQRTQQEDSAVYLCASSPQGIPYEQYFGPGTRLTVT.

This clonotype has a count of ten or more. The genes are TRBV28 and TRBJ2-7; weak D call: TRBD1 (6 bases). V was clipped by 3 bases and J by 2 bases, with 17 bases between them. This CDR3 comprises 16 residues. Looked up from germline, CDR1 is MDHEN and CDR2 is SYDVKM. The CDR3 nucleotides are TGTGCCAGCAGTTTCTTTAGAACAGGGCGAGCCTACGAGCAGTACTTC. The encoded protein is CASSFFRTGRAYEQYF. The full variable domain, with the rest looked up from reference TRBV28 and TRBJ2-7, is DVKVTQSSRYLVKRTGEKVFLECVQDMDHENMFWYRQDPGLGLRLIYFSYDVKMKEKGDIPEGYSVSREKKERFSLILESASTNQTSMYLCASSFFRTGRAYEQYFGPGTRLTVT.

This clonotype was counted at least ten times. This chain connects TRBV11-2 to TRBJ2-2; D may be TRBD1 (6 bases). The germline CDR1 and CDR2 sequences are SGHAT and FQNNGV. V lost 4 bases to trimming and J lost 1 base, with 10 bases between them. This CDR3 spans 15 amino acids. The CDR3 nucleotides read TGTGCCAGCAGCTCGAAGACAGGGAACACCGGGGAGCTGTTTTTT. Its protein product is CASSSKTGNTGELFF.

Ten or more counts support this clonotype. The chain links TRBV14 to TRBJ2-3, with D possibly matching TRBD2 (5 bases). The CDR3 has 16 amino acids. Looked up from germline, CDR1 is SGHDN and CDR2 is FVKESK. V lost 0 bases and J lost 5, with 15 bases in between. The CDR3 protein is CASSQEGPPGIDTQYF. The CDR3 DNA sequence: TGTGCCAGCAGCCAAGAAGGACCTCCGGGAATAGATACGCAGTATTTT.

In its sample, this clonotype was seen many times. V and J are TRBV5-4 and TRBJ2-7; TRBD1 agrees at 7 bases. The length of the CDR3 is 15 residues. Germline CDR1 SGHNT, CDR2 YYREEE (reference sequence). Germline trimming cut 4 bases from V and 3 bases from J; bases unmatched to any gene: 10. DNA for the CDR3: TGTGCCAGCAGCCCCACACCGGGACAGAGCTACGAGCAGTACTTC. Encoded protein: CASSPTPGQSYEQYF.

This clonotype was observed a handful of times. The chain is built from TRBV20-1 and TRBJ2-7; TRBD1 matches 12 bases. V lost 6 bases to trimming and J lost 7 bases; unmatched junction nucleotides: 7. CDR1 is DFQATT, CDR2 SNEGSKA, per germline (reference sequence). The length of the CDR3 is 13 residues. This CDR3 is CSAPGQGAGEQYF. CDR3 DNA: TGCAGTGCCCCGGGACAGGGGGCAGGGGAGCAGTACTTC.

This chain links TRBV20-1 with TRBJ1-2; TRBD1 matches at 8 bases. The ends lost 6 bases at V and 4 bases at J; junction bases unmatched: 10. The length of the CDR3 is 14 residues. Germline V gene lookup returns CDR1 DFQATT and CDR2 SNEGSKA (reference sequence). This chain's CDR3 is CSARSRTGPYGYTF. The DNA for the CDR3 is TGCAGTGCCAGGAGTAGGACAGGGCCCTATGGCTACACCTTC.

This clonotype was observed at least ten times. This chain uses TRBV3-1 with TRBJ2-5; the D gene is possibly TRBD2 (6 bases). The length of the CDR3 is 14 residues. The germline V gene encodes CDR1 LGHDT and CDR2 YNNKEL (reference sequence). The V end lost 3 bases, the J end lost 4 bases, and 12 bases lay between the germline ends. CDR3 protein: CASSQEGPGETQYF. The CDR3 bases are TGTGCCAGCAGCCAGGAGGGGCCCGGAGAGACCCAGTACTTC.

V is TRBV6-1 and J is TRBJ2-2; no definite D call. This CDR3 is 15 amino acids long. V dropped 6 bases and J dropped 3 bases, with 14 bases sitting between them. Germline V lookup: CDR1 MNHNS, CDR2 SASEGT. The CDR3 protein is CASSYWAPDTGELFF. The CDR3 DNA sequence: TGTGCCAGCAGCTACTGGGCCCCGGACACCGGGGAGCTGTTTTTT.

In its sample, this clonotype was seen many times. The rearrangement uses TRBV6-6 and TRBJ2-7, with D tentatively TRBD1 (5 bases). The V and J ends lost 2 bases and 7 bases respectively, with 6 bases between them. Germline CDR1 is MNHNY and CDR2 is SVGAGI (reference sequence). CDR3 size: 11 residues. The CDR3 here is CASSYQGEQYF. CDR3 nucleotide sequence: TGTGCCAGCAGTTACCAGGGTGAGCAGTACTTC.

V usage is TRBV3-1 and J usage is TRBJ2-1; maybe TRBD2 (6 bases). Trimming pared 4 bases from V and 7 bases from J, leaving 20 bases between. CDR3 length: 16 residues. The germline V gene encodes CDR1 LGHDT and CDR2 YNNKEL (reference sequence). The DNA of the CDR3 is TGTGCCAGCAGCCCTCTGGTGAAGGGGAGGAATAATGAGCAGTTCTTC. Its protein is CASSPLVKGRNNEQFF.

This clonotype showed up just a few times. The chain's CDR3 is CASSQELAGHTDTQYF. CDR3 sequence (DNA): TGTGCCAGCAGCCAAGAACTAGCGGGGCACACAGATACGCAGTATTTT. The J gene is TRBJ2-3, the V gene TRBV14; 10 bases are shared with TRBD2. Per germline, CDR1 SGHDN and CDR2 FVKESK. This CDR3 region has 16 residues. Losses at the gene ends were 0 bases for V and 2 bases for J; bases not matched to a gene: 2.

This clonotype was detected only a few times. At one of its ends the junction is not consistent with the germline gene, which may arise from a read error. CDR3 sequence reads: CSARPGPEPHF. Here the CDR3 DNA reads TGCAGTGCTAGACCGGGTCCTGAGCCCCACTTC. The chain carries TRBV20-1 and TRBJ2-7; D unresolved. Germline CDR1 DFQATT, CDR2 SNEGSKA (reference sequence). This CDR3 is 11 amino acids long.

In DNA form, the CDR3 reads TGTGCCAGCAGCGTAGAGGCTAGCCTTGGGGAGACCCAGTACTTC. Its protein product is CASSVEASLGETQYF. This chain links TRBV9 with TRBJ2-5, with a weak D call TRBD2 (5 bases). Looked up from germline, CDR1 is SGDLS and CDR2 is YYNGEE. CDR3 length: 15 residues. V was pared by 0 bases and J by 5 bases, with 14 bases between.